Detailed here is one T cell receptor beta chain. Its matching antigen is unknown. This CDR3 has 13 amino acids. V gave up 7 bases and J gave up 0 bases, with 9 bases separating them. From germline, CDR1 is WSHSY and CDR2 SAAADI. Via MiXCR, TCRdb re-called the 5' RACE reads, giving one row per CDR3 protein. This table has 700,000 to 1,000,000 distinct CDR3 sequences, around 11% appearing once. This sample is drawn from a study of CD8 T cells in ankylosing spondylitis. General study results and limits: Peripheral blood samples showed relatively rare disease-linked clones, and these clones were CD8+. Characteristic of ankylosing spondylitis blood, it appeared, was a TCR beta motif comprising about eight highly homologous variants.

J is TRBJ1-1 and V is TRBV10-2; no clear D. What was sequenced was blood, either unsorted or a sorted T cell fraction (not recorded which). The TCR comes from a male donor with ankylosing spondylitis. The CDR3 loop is CASTGLMNTEAFF. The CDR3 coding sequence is TGCGCCAGCACCGGACTGATGAACACTGAAGCTTTCTTT.